The clone carrying this TCR beta chain has at least ten counts. This sample was included in a study of T cells in Graves' hyperthyroidism and ophthalmopathy. Amplification of TCR beta CDR3 regions was performed using RNA transcripts as template. Initially, a first-round RT-PCR of the TCR CDR3 employed the HTBI primer set. TCRdb processed the multiplex PCR reads anew with MiXCR; each CDR3 protein has one entry. The sample shows over 500,000 distinct CDR3 sequences, 15% to 20% of them seen only once. Germline lookup yields CDR1 KGHSH and CDR2 LQKENI. V lost 6 bases to trimming and J lost 4 bases, with 10 bases between them. This CDR3 has 13 amino acids.

This TCR came from a young woman with Graves' ophthalmopathy. The source material was blood. J is TRBJ1-5 and V is TRBV18, with D unresolved. The CDR3: CASSIKENQPQHF. CDR3 DNA sequence: TGTGCCAGCTCCATCAAAGAGAATCAGCCCCAGCATTTT. Full variable domain (missing parts from reference TRBV18 and TRBJ1-5): NAGVMQNPRHLVRRRGQEARLRCSPMKGHSHVYWYRQLPEEGLKFMVYLQKENIIDESGMPKERFSAEFPKEGPSILRIQQVVRGDSAAYFCASSIKENQPQHFGDGTRLSIL.